This T cell receptor beta chain was captured in a study of OX40 agonist ivuxolimab in advanced cancers. Background on the study: Each dose-escalation patient presented with hepatocellular carcinoma, melanoma, renal cell or head and neck cancer. Cohort: 80% to 90% men, mean age about 60, aged about 23 to 79. Study-wide results and caveats: The study observed clonal expansion of CD4+ and CD8+ blood T cells by week 6 at 0.1 to 3.0 mg/kg.

Germline CDR1 SGDLS, CDR2 YYNGEE. V was cut by 3 bases and J by 1 base, with 10 bases left in between. This CDR3 is built from 15 residues. Patients were ruled out by autoimmune disease history or systemic immunosuppression. Notes on this clone: Its antigen is not known.

TCRdb's copy holds only in-frame clones and misses some; the assay was immunoSEQ multiplex PCR. The sample consists of about 19,000 clones, 75% to 85% of them appearing once. This sequence joins TRBV9 and TRBJ2-2; D perhaps matches TRBD2 (6 bases). The receptor comes from an adult with an advanced solid tumor such as melanoma, head and neck, liver or kidney cancer. The sequences come from CD4+ or CD8+ T cells sorted from blood, collected in a trial of the OX40 agonist ivuxolimab. CDR3 sequence: CASSGLDENTGELFF. The DNA of the CDR3 is TGTGCCAGCAGCGGACTAGACGAGAACACCGGGGAGCTGTTTTTT.